The clone carrying this T cell receptor (beta chain) was seen ten or more times. J lost 9 bases, V lost 4 bases, and 6 bases had no gene match. The CDR3 length is 15 residues. The sample belongs to a study of patients and donors after allogeneic stem cell transplantation. From the RT-PCR reads, TCRdb called clonotypes with MiXCR, one entry per CDR3 protein. The sample consists of roughly 180,000 distinct CDR3 sequences, 40% to 45% of them appearing once. This TCR came from a human donor who was either an allogeneic HSCT recipient or a stem cell or donor lymphocyte infusion donor (not recorded which). It is not recorded whose cells these are; they may come from a transplant donor. The sample consisted of blood, either unsorted or a sorted T cell fraction (not recorded which). This chain joins TRBV12-3 or TRBV12-4 and TRBJ2-1; 13 nucleotides match TRBD2. This CDR3 reads CASSSRTSGSPEQFF. The CDR3 DNA reads TGTGCCAGCAGTTCCCGGACTAGCGGGAGCCCTGAGCAGTTCTTC.